The T cell receptor beta chain described here comes from a study of blood T cell repertoires in COVID-19. Germline V gives CDR1 ENHRY, CDR2 SYGVKD. V lost 0 bases, J lost 6 bases, and 5 bases stayed unmatched. The CDR3 runs to 15 residues. Using immunoSEQ multiplex PCR, the repertoire was profiled, and TCRdb retains in-frame clones only, with some absent. This table holds about 140,000 clones, roughly 80% found once. The chain uses TRBV10-3 and TRBJ1-2; 9 nucleotides align to TRBD1. The sequence was obtained from a man in his 70s who had recovered from COVID-19. Sequenced: peripheral blood. CDR3 loop: CAISESWDRAHGYTF. The DNA for the CDR3 is TGTGCCATCAGTGAGTCTTGGGACAGGGCGCATGGCTACACCTTC.